Below, 7 T cell receptor beta chains from the same sample are listed, as sequenced in a study of OX40 agonist ivuxolimab in advanced cancers. Repertoires were generated with immunoSEQ multiplex PCR, while TCRdb's copy carries only in-frame clones and drops some. The sample lists roughly 60,000 clones; more than 85% were seen once. The sequencing used CD4+ or CD8+ T cells sorted from blood, collected in a trial of the OX40 agonist ivuxolimab. These TCRs come from an adult with an advanced solid tumor such as melanoma, head and neck, liver or kidney cancer.

The V gene is TRBV5-1, the J gene TRBJ1-6; possibly TRBD1 for D (5 bases). Germline values: CDR1 SGHRS, CDR2 YFSETQ. CDR3 length equals 18 residues. V lost 0 bases and J 8 bases, leaving 21 bases between the germline ends. CDR3 in amino acids: CASSLGLDSIPAYSPLHF. For the CDR3, the DNA is TGCGCCAGCAGCTTGGGGCTAGACAGCATCCCGGCGTATTCACCCCTCCACTTT.

The chain links TRBV19 to TRBJ1-5; D unclear. Trimming shortened V by 7 bases and J by 4 bases, and 8 bases separated the two germline ends. The CDR3 extends over 12 amino acids. CDR1 LNHDA and CDR2 SQIVND come from the germline V gene (reference sequence). This CDR3 reads CASTSYNQPQHF. CDR3 DNA sequence: TGTGCCAGTACGTCCTATAATCAGCCCCAGCATTTT.

J is TRBJ1-5 and V is TRBV28, with 7 bases matching TRBD1. The CDR3 is 14 residues long. The germline CDR1 and CDR2 sequences are MDHEN and SYDVKM. V dropped 6 bases and J dropped 4; count of bases not matched to a gene: 6. The CDR3 DNA follows: TGTGCCAGCAGGCCGGACAGGCCTAATCAGCCCCAGCATTTT. Translation gives CASRPDRPNQPQHF.

The rearrangement joins TRBV25-1 to TRBJ1-2; the match to TRBD1 covers 7 bases. After removal of 8 bases from V and 3 bases from J, the junction contained 9 bases not matched to a gene. Germline CDR1 MGHDK, CDR2 SYGVNS. CDR3 size: 14 residues. In nucleotides, the CDR3 is TGTGCCAGCCAAAAAGATCAGGGGGACTATGGCTACACCTTC. It encodes CASQKDQGDYGYTF.

J is TRBJ1-3 and V is TRBV7-2, with D possibly being TRBD1 (5 bases). Germline V gene data show CDR1 as SGHTA and CDR2 as FQGNSA. CDR3 length: 14 amino acids. Trimming cost V 5 bases and J 2 bases, with 10 bases left between them. CDR3 nucleotides: TGTGCCAGCAGCGTAGGGACGGCTGGAAACACCATATATTTT. It encodes CASSVGTAGNTIYF.

J is TRBJ1-6 and V is TRBV9; D call uncertain. The CDR3 sequence is 15 residues long. V lost 4 bases to trimming and J lost 10 bases, with 18 bases between them. In germline, CDR1 is SGDLS, CDR2 YYNGEE. The chain's CDR3 is CASSPFHTSYSPLHF. CDR3 in DNA: TGTGCCAGCAGCCCTTTCCATACCAGCTACTCACCCCTCCACTTT.

This clone was seen a single time. The chain carries TRBV7-2 and TRBJ2-1, with TRBD1 identical over 7 bases. The CDR3 has 14 residues. The germline V gene encodes CDR1 SGHTA and CDR2 FQGNSA. V trimming: 7 bases; J trimming: 7 bases; junction bases outside the gene matches: 10. CDR3 coding DNA: TGTGCCAGCAAAATTAGGACAGGCGAGAATGAGCAGTTCTTC. Residues: CASKIRTGENEQFF.